This section outlines one T cell receptor beta chain sequence together with its context. This sample is part of a study of OX40 agonist ivuxolimab in advanced cancers. On the study more broadly: Ivuxolimab, an agonistic anti-OX40 (CD134) antibody, was given to patients.

Blood got drawn at baseline, again on cycle 4 day 1, and then on cycle 7 day 1. Trimming left V 5 bases short and J 6 bases short, with 17 bases between. Per the germline V gene, CDR1 is PRHDT and CDR2 is FYEKMQ (reference sequence). This CDR3 region has 15 residues. TCRdb keeps only in-frame clones here, not all; method: immunoSEQ multiplex PCR. The sample lists roughly 100,000 clones; 70% to 85% were seen once. The rearrangement uses TRBV13 and TRBJ2-1; D perhaps matches TRBD1 (6 bases). The sequencing here drew on CD4+ or CD8+ T cells sorted from blood, taken in a trial of the OX40 agonist ivuxolimab. This receptor was identified in an adult with an advanced solid tumor such as melanoma, head and neck, liver or kidney cancer. As DNA, the CDR3 is TGTGCCAGCAGCCTGGACAGCCCCCCGGGCAATGAGCAGTTCTTC. This encodes CASSLDSPPGNEQFF. Drawing the rest from reference TRBV13 and TRBJ2-1, the complete variable domain is AAGVIQSPRHLIKEKRETATLKCYPIPRHDTVYWYQQGPGQDPQFLISFYEKMQSDKGSIPDRFSAQQFSDYHSELNMSSLELGDSALYFCASSLDSPPGNEQFFGPGTRLTVL.